The present T cell receptor (beta chain) was sequenced within a study of shared clonotypes between healthy human individuals. All donors were Caucasian adults living in Nashville, Tennessee. Per the authors' pipeline: ImmunoSEQ gave junction-only sequences without quality scores, so filtering differed. Produced via immunoSEQ multiplex PCR; TCRdb's table is partial and in-frame only. Clonal size and the V and J genes are those of that table, whereas D and trimming came from the DNA. The table shows some 1.1 million clones, with around 77% occurring only once. Trimming at V came to 5 bases and at J to 7 bases, leaving 8 bases not matched to a gene. The CDR3 is 14 amino acids. Germline V lookup: CDR1 MNHEY, CDR2 SMNVEV (reference sequence). Concerning this clone itself: Its specificity is not known.

General observations from the study: Against clonotypes common to all four donors, non-shared ones had lower generation probabilities.

Material: memory CD4+ T cells from PBMCs. Documented subset: CD45RA-negative fraction. The sequence derives from a man between 18 and 29 years old in good health. Some clones in this sample may be carry-over from other donors' samples. This chain connects TRBV27 to TRBJ2-7, with 10 nucleotides matching TRBD1. The CDR3 DNA is TGTGCCAGCAGTCTTGGGACAGGGGTGCGTGAGCAGTACTTC. Translated: CASSLGTGVREQYF.